This T cell receptor (beta chain) was sequenced in a study of OX40 agonist ivuxolimab in advanced cancers. Study context: Aged roughly 20 to 85 with a mean of approximately 57 years, they were about 78% male. Earlier anti-PD-1, anti-PD-L1 or anti-CTLA-4 therapy was permitted; about 44% had received some. General observations from the study: Certain nonresponders additionally had low normalized T-cell clonal expansion. Expansion of clones was among the lowest in partial responders at 0.1-3.0 mg/kg.

Generated by immunoSEQ multiplex PCR, the TCRdb table keeps only in-frame clones and is missing some. The profile covers about 96,000 clones, with less than 95% appearing a single time and about 1.5% taken by the ten largest. Worth noting for this clone: The antigen is unknown.

There are 13 residues in the CDR3. CDR1 and CDR2 (germline): SGDLS, YYNGEE. The ends were cut back, 2 bases at V and 5 bases at J, with 10 bases in the middle. V is TRBV9 and J is TRBJ2-5, with D maybe TRBD2 (5 bases). Specimen: CD4+ or CD8+ T cells sorted from blood, collected in a trial of the OX40 agonist ivuxolimab. The TCR sequence derives from an adult with an advanced solid tumor such as melanoma, head and neck, liver or kidney cancer. The CDR3 sequence: CASSVGLAETQYF. The CDR3 nucleotides are TGTGCCAGCAGCGTCGGGCTAGCTGAGACCCAGTACTTC.